The 9 T cell receptor beta chains reported below all come from one sample, sequenced in a study of Ad26.COV2.S vaccination and SARS-CoV-2 variants. The assay was immunoSEQ multiplex PCR, and TCRdb's table has in-frame clones only and misses some. The sample lists approximately 340,000 clones; roughly 85% were seen once. Treatment in this sample: approximately 18 received Ad26.COV2.S at low or high dose, single or two shots; about 5 received placebo; per-sample allocation not given. Sampling occurred on day 63 after the first vaccine or placebo injection. Sequences were derived from peripheral blood, sampled in a trial of Ad26.COV2.S vaccine versus placebo. These receptors came from a person aged 18 to 65 who received the Ad26.COV2.S COVID-19 vaccine or a placebo.

This chain uses TRBV11-2 with TRBJ1-2; a possible D gene is TRBD1 (5 bases). The CDR3 extends over 17 amino acids. Germline V gene data show CDR1 as SGHAT and CDR2 as FQNNGV. V gave up 1 base and J gave up 2 bases, with 17 bases separating them. The CDR3 sequence is CASSLGSTWGENYGYTF. The CDR3 bases are TGTGCCAGCAGCTTAGGATCCACTTGGGGCGAGAACTATGGCTACACCTTC.

The rearrangement uses TRBV7-2 and TRBJ2-1, with 10 bases identical to TRBD2. V trimming: 0 bases; J trimming: 3 bases; junction bases outside the gene matches: 11. Germline-derived CDR1 and CDR2 are SGHTA and FQGNSA. The CDR3 loop spans 19 amino acids. Here the CDR3 DNA reads TGTGCCAGCAGCTTAGCCTACCCTCTAGCGGGAGTTGACTACAATGAGCAGTTCTTC. Its translation: CASSLAYPLAGVDYNEQFF.

J is TRBJ2-7 and V is TRBV5-5, with TRBD2 identical over 8 bases. This CDR3 region has 16 residues. Germline V gives CDR1 SGHKS, CDR2 YYEKEE (reference sequence). With 0 bases clipped from V and 6 bases from J, the junction kept 11 bases outside the gene matches. The CDR3 is CASSLGSSGGFGEQYF. The CDR3 region has the DNA TGTGCCAGCAGCTTGGGGTCGTCGGGAGGGTTCGGCGAGCAGTACTTC.

The rearrangement links TRBV4-1 to TRBJ2-7, with 8 bases matching TRBD1. The CDR3 is made up of 14 amino acids. The trim removed 1 base at V and 2 bases at J, leaving 1 base unmatched. Germline CDR1 MGHRA, CDR2 YSYEKL. As DNA, the CDR3 is TGCGCCAGCAGCCAAGTGGGACAGGCCTACGAGCAGTACTTC. It specifies CASSQVGQAYEQYF.

The V and J genes are TRBV21-1 and TRBJ2-7; the table calls TRBD1, which could not be checked here. TRBV21-1 is an annotated pseudogene. The CDR3 spans 14 residues. The chain's CDR3 is CASSSWTGVYEQYF. The CDR3 coding sequence is TGTGCCAGCAGCTCCTGGACAGGGGTGTACGAGCAGTACTTC.

The chain uses TRBV5-4 and TRBJ1-4, with 9 bases fitting TRBD1. J was trimmed by 7 bases and V by 4 bases; bases with no gene match: 8. The CDR3 has 15 amino acids. Germline assignment: CDR1 SGHNT and CDR2 YYREEE (reference sequence). Written as DNA, the CDR3 is TGTGCCAGCAGCCCGGGACAGGGAATTGGTGAAAAACTGTTTTTT. Translation gives CASSPGQGIGEKLFF.

The sample holds one count of this clone. The chain employs TRBV7-9 and TRBJ2-7; 8 bases line up with TRBD1. Trimming took 5 bases from V and 4 from J; bases not matched to a gene: 13. The CDR3 has 16 residues. The germline V gene has CDR1 SEHNR and CDR2 FQNEAQ (reference sequence). The CDR3 nucleotides read TGTGCCAGCAGCCCGAATCCTCGCCAGGGGGCTTACGAGCAGTACTTC. This sequence encodes CASSPNPRQGAYEQYF.

The rearrangement uses TRBV7-9 and TRBJ2-3, with TRBD2 matching over 7 bases. CDR3 length: 15 amino acids. Germline V gene data show CDR1 as SEHNR and CDR2 as FQNEAQ (reference sequence). V trimming: 4 bases; J trimming: 5 bases; junction bases outside the gene matches: 9. Here the CDR3 DNA reads TGTGCCAGCAGCTCGCGGCTGGGGGGGGTAGATACGCAGTATTTT. Translation: CASSSRLGGVDTQYF.

The J gene is TRBJ2-2, the V gene TRBV5-5; weak D call: TRBD1 (5 bases). The CDR3 extends over 17 amino acids. The V gene's germline CDR1 is SGHKS and CDR2 YYEKEE (reference sequence). V dropped 1 base and J dropped 4 bases, with 17 bases sitting between them. CDR3 protein: CASSLTGVGAPTGELFF. CDR3 nucleotides: TGTGCCAGCAGCTTGACGGGTGTTGGGGCCCCCACCGGGGAGCTGTTTTTT.